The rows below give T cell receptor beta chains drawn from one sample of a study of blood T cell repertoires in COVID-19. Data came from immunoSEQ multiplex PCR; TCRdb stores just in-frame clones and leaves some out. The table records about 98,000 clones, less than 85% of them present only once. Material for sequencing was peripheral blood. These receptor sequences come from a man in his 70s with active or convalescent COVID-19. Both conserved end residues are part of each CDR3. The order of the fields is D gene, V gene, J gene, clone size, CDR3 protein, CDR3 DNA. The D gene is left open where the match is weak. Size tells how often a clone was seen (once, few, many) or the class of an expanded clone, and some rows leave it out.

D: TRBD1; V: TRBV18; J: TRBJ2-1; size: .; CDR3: CATLYDRANEQFF; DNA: TGTGCCACCCTGTACGACAGGGCAAATGAGCAGTTCTTC
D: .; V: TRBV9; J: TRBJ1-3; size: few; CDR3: CASSVGWGVFGNTIYF; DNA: TGTGCCAGCAGCGTAGGGTGGGGGGTCTTTGGAAACACCATATATTTT
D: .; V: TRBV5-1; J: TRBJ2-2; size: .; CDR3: CASSPRGLIGTGELFF; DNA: TGCGCCAGCAGCCCGAGGGGACTGATAGGCACCGGGGAGCTGTTTTTT
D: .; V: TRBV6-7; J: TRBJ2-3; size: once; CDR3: CASSPLEFGPDTQYF; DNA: TGTGCCAGCAGCCCCTTAGAGTTTGGGCCAGATACGCAGTATTTT
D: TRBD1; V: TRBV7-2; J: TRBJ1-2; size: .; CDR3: CASSPGQNYGYTF; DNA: TGTGCCAGCAGCCCGGGACAGAACTATGGCTACACCTTC
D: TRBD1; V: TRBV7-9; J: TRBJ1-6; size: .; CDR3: CASSLALRDRGPPLHF; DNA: TGTGCCAGCAGCTTAGCCCTCCGGGACAGGGGGCCACCCCTCCACTTT
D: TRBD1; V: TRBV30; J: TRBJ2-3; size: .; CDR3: CAWTTWGQGLVDTQYF; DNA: TGTGCCTGGACGACTTGGGGACAGGGTTTAGTAGATACGCAGTATTTT
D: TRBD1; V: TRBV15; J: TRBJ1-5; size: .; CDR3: CATSRARDRGGGQPQHF; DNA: TGTGCCACCAGCAGAGCCCGGGACAGGGGGGGCGGTCAGCCCCAGCATTTT
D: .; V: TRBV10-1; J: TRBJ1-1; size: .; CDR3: CASSPAGENTEAFF; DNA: TGCGCCAGCAGCCCAGCGGGAGAGAACACTGAAGCTTTCTTT
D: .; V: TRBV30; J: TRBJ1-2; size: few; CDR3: CAWGRADYTF; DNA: TGTGCCTGGGGGCGTGCTGACTACACCTTC
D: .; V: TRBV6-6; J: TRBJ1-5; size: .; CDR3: CASSYGGQRNQPQHF; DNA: TGTGCCAGCAGTTACGGCGGGCAGAGGAATCAGCCCCAGCATTTT
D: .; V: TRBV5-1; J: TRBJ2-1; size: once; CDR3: CASSFERAYNEQFF; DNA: TGCGCCAGCAGCTTCGAGCGGGCGTACAATGAGCAGTTCTTC
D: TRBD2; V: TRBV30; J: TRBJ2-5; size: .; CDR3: CAWTLAGLETQYF; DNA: TGTGCCTGGACACTAGCGGGACTAGAGACCCAGTACTTC
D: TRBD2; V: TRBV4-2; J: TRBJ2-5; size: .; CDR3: CASSQGRNSGGRETQYF; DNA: TGTGCCAGCAGCCAAGGACGCAATAGCGGGGGGCGGGAGACCCAGTACTTC
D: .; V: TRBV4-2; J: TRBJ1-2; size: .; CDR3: CASSQDPGNYGYTF; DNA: TGTGCCAGCAGCCAAGATCCCGGGAACTATGGCTACACCTTC
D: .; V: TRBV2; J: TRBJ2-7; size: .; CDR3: CASSENREGYEQYF; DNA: TGTGCCAGCAGTGAAAACAGGGAGGGTTACGAGCAGTACTTC
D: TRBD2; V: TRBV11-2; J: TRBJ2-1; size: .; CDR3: CASSSRGLAGGVGGEQFF; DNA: TGTGCCAGCAGCTCTCGAGGACTAGCGGGGGGCGTCGGCGGTGAGCAGTTCTTC
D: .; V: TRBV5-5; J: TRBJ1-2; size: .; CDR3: CASSPRQNYGYTF; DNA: TGTGCCAGCAGCCCCCGACAGAACTATGGCTACACCTTC
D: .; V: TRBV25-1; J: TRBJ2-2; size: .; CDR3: CASSEVGGTGELFF; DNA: TGTGCCAGCAGTGAAGTGGGAGGTACCGGGGAGCTGTTTTTT
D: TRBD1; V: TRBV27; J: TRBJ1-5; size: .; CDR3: CASSGTGGIQPQHF; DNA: TGTGCCAGCAGTGGGACAGGGGGCATTCAGCCCCAGCATTTT
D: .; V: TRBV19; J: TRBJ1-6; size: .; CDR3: CASTLGGEGYNSPLHF; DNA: TGTGCCAGTACTCTAGGAGGGGAAGGCTATAATTCACCCCTCCACTTT
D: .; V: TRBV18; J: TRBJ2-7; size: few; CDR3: CASSPNRGLGAYEQYF; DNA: TGTGCCAGCTCACCAAACAGAGGGCTTGGGGCCTACGAGCAGTACTTC
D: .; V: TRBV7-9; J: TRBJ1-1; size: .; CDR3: CASSFRENTEAFF; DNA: TGTGCCAGCAGCTTCCGGGAGAACACTGAAGCTTTCTTT
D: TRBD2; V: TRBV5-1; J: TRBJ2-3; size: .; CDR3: CASSLLAGGADTQYF; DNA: TGCGCCAGCAGCTTACTAGCGGGGGGTGCTGATACGCAGTATTTT
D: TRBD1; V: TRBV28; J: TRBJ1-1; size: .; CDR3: CASSWTGNTEAFF; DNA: TGTGCCAGCAGTTGGACAGGGAACACTGAAGCTTTCTTT
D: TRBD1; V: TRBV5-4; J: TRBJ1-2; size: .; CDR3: CASSLRTGGVNYGYTF; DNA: TGTGCCAGCAGCCTGCGGACAGGGGGTGTTAACTATGGCTACACCTTC
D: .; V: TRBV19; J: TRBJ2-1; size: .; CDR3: CASSVELDYNEQFF; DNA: TGTGCCAGTAGTGTCGAATTAGACTACAATGAGCAGTTCTTC